The 20 T cell receptor beta chains given below trace back to one sample, sequenced in a study of blood T cell repertoires in COVID-19. Using immunoSEQ multiplex PCR, the repertoire was profiled, and TCRdb retains in-frame clones only, with some absent. The data contain roughly 400,000 clones, roughly 91% of them singletons. The sample was PBMCs or T cells enriched from blood (not recorded which). These receptor sequences come from a woman aged 25 to 45 who had recovered from COVID-19.

The table lists this clone with a few counts. The V gene is TRBV6-4, the J gene TRBJ1-2; 7 positions agree with TRBD1. CDR1 and CDR2 from the germline V gene are MRHNA and SNTAGT. The CDR3 is 13 amino acids. V dropped 6 bases and J dropped 8; count of bases not matched to a gene: 9. The chain's CDR3 is CASSRDRAGGYTF. The CDR3, as DNA: TGTGCCAGCAGCCGAGACAGGGCGGGGGGCTACACCTTC.

This clone was observed a few times. The V and J genes are TRBV14 and TRBJ2-7, with TRBD1 identical over 7 bases. The length of the CDR3 is 14 residues. Looked up from germline, CDR1 is SGHDN and CDR2 is FVKESK. With 3 bases clipped from V and 4 bases from J, the junction kept 6 bases outside the gene matches. In DNA form, the CDR3 reads TGTGCCAGCAGCCATTCGACAGGGTATTACGAGCAGTACTTC. This translates into CASSHSTGYYEQYF.

The CDR3 is CASQIKQGLAEAFF. The CDR3 nucleotides read TGTGCCAGCCAAATAAAACAGGGCTTAGCTGAAGCTTTCTTT. V is TRBV7-8 and J is TRBJ1-1, with a tentative D call TRBD1 (6 bases). CDR1 and CDR2 from the germline V gene are SGHVS and FQNEAQ. This CDR3 is 14 amino acids long. V was trimmed by 8 bases and J by 6 bases, leaving 19 bases between them. Variable domain in full (rest from reference TRBV7-8 and TRBJ1-1): GAGVSQSPRYKVAKRGQDVALRCDPISGHVSLFWYQQALGQGPEFLTYFQNEAQLDKSGLPSDRFFAERPEGSVSTLKIQRTQQEDSAVYLCASQIKQGLAEAFFGQGTRLTVV.

The V call is TRBV5-8, the J call TRBJ2-1; D unclear. CDR3 length: 13 residues. Germline V CDR1 and CDR2: SGHTS, YDEGEE. The V end lost 2 bases, the J end lost 5 bases, and 8 bases lay between the germline ends. The CDR3 bases are TGTGCCAGCAGCTTTGGGCTCAACAATGAGCAGTTCTTC. This sequence encodes CASSFGLNNEQFF. Drawing the rest from reference TRBV5-8 and TRBJ2-1, the complete variable domain is EAGVTQSPTHLIKTRGQQATLRCSPISGHTSVYWYQQALGLGLQFLLWYDEGEERNRGNFPPRFSGRQFPNYSSELNVNALELEDSALYLCASSFGLNNEQFFGPGTRLTVL.

The J gene is TRBJ2-5, the V gene TRBV30, with D uncertain. V lost 3 bases and J lost 2, with 7 bases in between. In germline, CDR1 is GTSNPN, CDR2 SVGIG (reference sequence). This CDR3 spans 12 amino acids. CDR3 nucleotides: TGTGCCTGGAGCCCAGCGCAAGAGACCCAGTACTTC. Protein product: CAWSPAQETQYF.

This clone was seen a handful of times. The rearrangement joins TRBV2 to TRBJ2-5, with 14 positions matching TRBD2. The CDR3 is 15 residues long. The trim removed 6 bases at V and 5 bases at J, leaving 5 bases unmatched. CDR1 and CDR2 (germline): SNHLY, FYNNEI. CDR3 nucleotides: TGTGCCAGCAGCCTGGGACTAGCGGGGGTGGAGACCCAGTACTTC. Its translation: CASSLGLAGVETQYF.

This clone was observed a few times. The chain carries TRBV28 and TRBJ1-1; TRBD1 might be the D (5 bases). CDR3 length: 14 amino acids. The ends were cut back, 6 bases at V and 4 bases at J, with 15 bases in the middle. The germline CDR1 and CDR2 sequences are MDHEN and SYDVKM. CDR3 in amino acids: CASREGGEITEAFF. CDR3 DNA: TGTGCCAGCAGGGAGGGAGGGGAGATCACTGAAGCTTTCTTT.

The rearrangement uses TRBV25-1 and TRBJ2-5; 8 nucleotides match TRBD2. Germline CDR1 is MGHDK and CDR2 is SYGVNS. J gave up 0 bases and V 4 bases, and 10 bases lay outside the gene matches. CDR3 length: 17 amino acids. CDR3 nucleotides: TGTGCCAGCAGTGGTCGGGGGGGGACAAGCAACCAAGAGACCCAGTACTTC. Its protein product is CASSGRGGTSNQETQYF.

The sample holds one count of this clone. V usage is TRBV9 and J usage is TRBJ2-3; 8 bases fit TRBD1. Germline V gene lookup returns CDR1 SGDLS and CDR2 YYNGEE. Trimming at V came to 3 bases and at J to 3 bases, leaving 6 bases not matched to a gene. The length of the CDR3 is 15 residues. This chain's CDR3 is CASSERDRITDTQYF. In nucleotides, the CDR3 is TGTGCCAGCAGCGAGAGGGACAGGATAACAGATACGCAGTATTTT. Full variable domain (outside the CDR3, taken from reference TRBV9 and TRBJ2-3): DSGVTQTPKHLITATGQRVTLRCSPRSGDLSVYWYQQSLDQGLQFLIQYYNGEERAKGNILERFSAQQFPDLHSELNLSSLELGDSALYFCASSERDRITDTQYFGPGTRLTVL.

The chain is built from TRBV7-2 and TRBJ1-2; 11 bases agree with TRBD1. This CDR3 contains 14 residues. The germline CDR1 and CDR2 sequences are SGHTA and FQGNSA. J lost 8 bases, V lost 4 bases, and 6 bases had no gene match. In DNA form, the CDR3 reads TGTGCCAGCAGCTCGGGACAGGGGGTGGGAGGCTACACCTTC. Translated: CASSSGQGVGGYTF.

This rearrangement joins TRBV5-1 to TRBJ2-1, with TRBD2 identical over 10 bases. The V gene end was trimmed by 4 bases and the J gene end by 5 bases; junction bases not matched to a gene: 0. The germline CDR1 and CDR2 sequences are SGHRS and YFSETQ. This CDR3 region has 13 residues. The CDR3 DNA follows: TGCGCCAGCAGCGGACTAGCGGACAATGAGCAGTTCTTC. Its translation: CASSGLADNEQFF.

Regarding this clone: The junction shows a germline mismatch at one end, possibly a read error. The V and J genes are TRBV19 and TRBJ1-5; a weak D match, TRBD1 (6 bases). The CDR3 sequence is 14 residues long. The germline V gene has CDR1 LNHDA and CDR2 SQIVND (reference sequence). The CDR3 DNA reads TGTGCCAGTAGTATCCTCAGGGGCAACCAGCCCCAGCATTTT. As protein: CASSILRGNQPQHF.

The J gene is TRBJ1-5, the V gene TRBV5-1; perhaps TRBD1 as D (6 bases). V was shortened by 2 bases and J by 3 bases, with 12 bases between the two germline ends. Germline V gene sequence: CDR1 SGHRS, CDR2 YFSETQ. The CDR3 runs 15 residues. The CDR3 loop is CASSLTGQTNQPQHF. In DNA, the CDR3 is TGCGCCAGCAGCTTAACGGGACAAACCAATCAGCCCCAGCATTTT.

V and J are TRBV24-1 and TRBJ2-1; TRBD1 matches at 7 bases. The CDR3 has 14 residues. The V and J ends lost 2 bases and 8 bases, in that order; junction bases with no gene match: 5. The germline V gene encodes CDR1 KGHDR and CDR2 SFDVKD. CDR3 nucleotides: TGTGCCACCAGTGATTACAGACAGGGACATGAGCAGTTCTTC. Translating gives CATSDYRQGHEQFF.

The rearrangement uses TRBV27 and TRBJ1-5; D possibly corresponds to TRBD1 (5 bases). Per germline, CDR1 MNHEY and CDR2 SMNVEV (reference sequence). V was pared by 5 bases and J by 6 bases, with 11 bases between. The CDR3 runs 13 residues. The CDR3 spells CASSIAQGQPQHF. CDR3 coding DNA: TGTGCCAGCAGTATTGCCCAGGGTCAGCCCCAGCATTTT.

J is TRBJ2-7 and V is TRBV6-5; 7 bases match TRBD1. CDR1 MNHEY and CDR2 SVGAGI come from the germline V gene. This CDR3 spans 13 amino acids. The junction had 4 bases not matched to a gene; V was cut back by 6 bases and J by 2 bases. The CDR3 is CASSRDSTYEQYF. The DNA for the CDR3 is TGTGCCAGCAGCCGGGACAGCACCTACGAGCAGTACTTC.

The chain carries TRBV28 and TRBJ1-5; unclear D gene. Germline V gene data show CDR1 as MDHEN and CDR2 as SYDVKM. This CDR3 has 13 amino acids. V lost 6 bases to trimming and J lost 4 bases, with 10 bases between them. The CDR3 DNA reads as TGTGCCAGCAGCCAAACGGGGAATCAGCCCCAGCATTTT. Amino acid sequence: CASSQTGNQPQHF.

The chain uses TRBV7-9 and TRBJ1-4; D gene uncertain. Between the trimmed V and J ends, which lost 5 bases and 4 bases, there was a span of 20 bases. This CDR3 region has 17 residues. Germline assignment: CDR1 SEHNR and CDR2 FQNEAQ (reference sequence). CDR3 region: CASSASRFFPSNEKLFF. The DNA of the CDR3 is TGTGCCAGCAGCGCCTCCCGCTTCTTCCCGAGTAATGAAAAACTGTTTTTT.

The genes are TRBV28 and TRBJ1-5; 9 bases are a match to TRBD1. Per the germline V gene, CDR1 is MDHEN and CDR2 is SYDVKM. With 6 bases clipped from V and 5 bases from J, the junction kept 5 bases outside the gene matches. This CDR3 contains 14 residues. The CDR3 loop reads CASRGQGVDQPQHF. CDR3 nucleotides: TGTGCCAGCAGGGGACAGGGAGTCGATCAGCCCCAGCATTTT. Complete variable domain (other parts from reference TRBV28 and TRBJ1-5): DVKVTQSSRYLVKRTGEKVFLECVQDMDHENMFWYRQDPGLGLRLIYFSYDVKMKEKGDIPEGYSVSREKKERFSLILESASTNQTSMYLCASRGQGVDQPQHFGDGTRLSIL.

A remark on this clone: Within the sample, other DNA sequences also encode this same CDR3. The rearrangement links TRBV5-6 to TRBJ2-7, with D perhaps TRBD1 (6 bases). CDR1 is SGHDT and CDR2 is YYEEEE in the germline V gene. There are 14 residues in the CDR3. V was cut by 5 bases and J by 1 base, with 13 bases left in between. CDR3 in amino acids: CASSLGGDSYEQYF. CDR3 bases: TGTGCCAGCAGTTTAGGGGGTGATTCCTACGAGCAGTACTTC.